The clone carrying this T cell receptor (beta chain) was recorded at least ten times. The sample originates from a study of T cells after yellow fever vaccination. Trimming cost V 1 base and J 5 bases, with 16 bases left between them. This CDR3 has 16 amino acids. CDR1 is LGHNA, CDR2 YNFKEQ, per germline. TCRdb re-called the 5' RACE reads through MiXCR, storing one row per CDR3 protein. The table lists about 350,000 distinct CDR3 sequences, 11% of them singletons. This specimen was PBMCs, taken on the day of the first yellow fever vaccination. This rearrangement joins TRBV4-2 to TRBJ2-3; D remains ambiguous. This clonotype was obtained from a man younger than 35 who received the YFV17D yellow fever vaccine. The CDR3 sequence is CASSQGFSGYEDTQYF. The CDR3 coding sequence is TGTGCCAGCAGCCAAGGATTCTCCGGTTATGAAGATACGCAGTATTTT.